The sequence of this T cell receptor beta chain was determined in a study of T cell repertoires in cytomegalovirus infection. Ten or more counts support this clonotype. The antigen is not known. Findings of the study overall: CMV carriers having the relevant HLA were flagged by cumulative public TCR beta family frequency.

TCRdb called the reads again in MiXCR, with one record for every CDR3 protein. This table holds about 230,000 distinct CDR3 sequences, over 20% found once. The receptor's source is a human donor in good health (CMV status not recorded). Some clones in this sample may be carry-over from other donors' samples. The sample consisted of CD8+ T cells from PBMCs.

This chain's CDR3 is CASNQNGGNQETQYF. CDR3 bases: TGTGCCAGCAATCAAAATGGGGGAAACCAAGAGACCCAGTACTTC. V gene TRBV7-8 combines with J gene TRBJ2-5; either TRBD1 or TRBD2 may fit D (5 bases each). Germline V CDR1 and CDR2: SGHVS, FQNEAQ. With 7 bases removed from V and 0 bases from J, the gap between germline ends came to 15 bases. The CDR3 extends over 15 amino acids.